Listed below are T cell receptor beta chains from one sample, sequenced in a study of shared clonotypes between healthy human individuals. This table comes from immunoSEQ multiplex PCR, and its TCRdb copy is limited to in-frame clones, with some not included. The table shows about 2.3 million clones, with approximately 93% occurring only once. Sequenced: naive CD4+ T cells from PBMCs. All receptors come from a man aged 18 to 30 in good health. Some clones in this sample may be carry-over from other donors' samples. CDR3s include the opening cysteine and the closing phenylalanine or tryptophan. Fields, in order: V gene, J gene, CDR3 length, CDR3 protein.

V: TRBV18; J: TRBJ2-7; length: 17; CDR3: CASSPRWSSGRLVEQYF
V: TRBV28; J: TRBJ1-1; length: 15; CDR3: CASSFPWGEDTEAFF
V: TRBV9; J: TRBJ2-1; length: 13; CDR3: CASRASGANEQFF
V: TRBV4-1; J: TRBJ2-7; length: 15; CDR3: CASSPLGTSGRKQYF
V: TRBV20-1; J: TRBJ2-1; length: 9; CDR3: CSAPTGQFF
V: TRBV11-3; J: TRBJ2-2; length: 12; CDR3: CASSRQLGELFF
V: TRBV13; J: TRBJ2-7; length: 16; CDR3: CASSTGQGLWGNEQYF
V: TRBV9; J: TRBJ2-1; length: 15; CDR3: CASSVQGRPYNEQFF
V: TRBV20-1; J: TRBJ2-1; length: 11; CDR3: CSVEREDEQFF
V: TRBV19; J: TRBJ1-1; length: 14; CDR3: CASSPGTLNTEAFF
V: TRBV27; J: TRBJ2-7; length: 11; CDR3: CASKLASEQYF
V: TRBV28; J: TRBJ1-5; length: 17; CDR3: CASSPAGTLNSNQPQHF
V: TRBV28; J: TRBJ2-2; length: 18; CDR3: CASSLREGFYTNTGELFF
V: TRBV25-1; J: TRBJ2-3; length: 16; CDR3: CASSELTGTHTDTQYF
V: TRBV5-1; J: TRBJ2-7; length: 14; CDR3: CASRRDTRSYEQYF
V: TRBV9; J: TRBJ1-1; length: 14; CDR3: CASSTGTANTEAFF
V: TRBV19; J: TRBJ2-1; length: 15; CDR3: CASMAGPSSYNEQFF
V: TRBV7-6; J: TRBJ2-6; length: 13; CDR3: CASSLAPRDLQTF
V: TRBV28; J: TRBJ2-7; length: 15; CDR3: CASSLGQGGSYEQYF
V: TRBV19; J: TRBJ1-5; length: 15; CDR3: CASHTGGLGNQPQHF
V: TRBV5-1; J: TRBJ2-1; length: 15; CDR3: CASSLRASGSYEQFF
V: TRBV28; J: TRBJ2-7; length: 15; CDR3: CASTLSPSGSYEQYF
V: TRBV7-3; J: TRBJ2-3; length: 18; CDR3: CASSLFPSGIPGGDTQYF
V: TRBV28; J: TRBJ1-2; length: 15; CDR3: CASIAPQDPSYGYTF
V: TRBV25-1; J: TRBJ1-4; length: 15; CDR3: CASGRGIGLGEKLFF
V: TRBV5-1; J: TRBJ1-1; length: 14; CDR3: CASSHGTSNTEAFF
V: TRBV5-1; J: TRBJ2-7; length: 15; CDR3: CASTPSTGGSYEQYF
V: TRBV6-5; J: TRBJ1-2; length: 14; CDR3: CASSLGNAGYGYTF
V: TRBV28; J: TRBJ1-2; length: 12; CDR3: CASSGQGNGYTF
V: TRBV18; J: TRBJ2-2; length: 15; CDR3: CASSPAGTNTGELFF
V: TRBV5-1; J: TRBJ2-3; length: 15; CDR3: CASSLAGAIPDTQYF
V: TRBV7-2; J: TRBJ1-5; length: 15; CDR3: CASSPTGGLNQPQHF
V: TRBV29-1; J: TRBJ2-5; length: 12; CDR3: CSVVSGEETQYF
V: TRBV7-9; J: TRBJ2-3; length: 16; CDR3: CASSLVAGATTDTQYF
V: TRBV7-2; J: TRBJ2-5; length: 15; CDR3: CASSPGTSGTETQYF
V: TRBV10-1; J: TRBJ1-3; length: 13; CDR3: CASSFGVGNTIYF
V: TRBV5-6; J: TRBJ1-2; length: 13; CDR3: CASSLTGDYGYTF
V: TRBV29-1; J: TRBJ1-1; length: 13; CDR3: CSVEDDRSLGAFF
V: TRBV5-4; J: TRBJ1-2; length: 13; CDR3: CAYHNRGRNGYTF
V: TRBV9; J: TRBJ2-6; length: 14; CDR3: CASSAVSGANVLTF
V: TRBV28; J: TRBJ1-3; length: 16; CDR3: CASSLLAGTSGNTIYF
V: TRBV5-1; J: TRBJ2-1; length: 15; CDR3: CASSLMQGSLNEQFF
V: TRBV5-1; J: TRBJ1-1; length: 17; CDR3: CASALKRQGAGDTEAFF
V: TRBV6-5; J: TRBJ1-1; length: 15; CDR3: CASSPQGPWNTEAFF
V: TRBV18; J: TRBJ1-5; length: 14; CDR3: CASSLGMSSWPQHF